These 30 T cell receptor beta chains were all obtained from the same sample, sequenced in a study of T cell responses to AZD1222 COVID-19 vaccine (dated by TCRdb to about 2021). The time point label, read with the paper, signifies: about 28 days (+/-7) after the second vaccine dose. Library preparation used the immunoSEQ multiplex PCR assay. TCRdb re-hosts the immuneACCESS table, in-frame sequences only. Its copies lack some clones; in the studies checked, an unresolved V gene accounts for under half of them, and the cause for the rest is not known. The sample has some 140,000 clones on record, just under 95% of them singletons. The ten largest account for 6% to 7% of the sample. The material was peripheral blood, obtained 28 days after the second AZD1222 dose. The receptors stem from an adult who received the AZD1222 COVID-19 vaccine.

This clone was seen just once. The chain is built from TRBV6-6 and TRBJ1-2; 10 bases align to TRBD1. Germline V gives CDR1 MNHNY, CDR2 SVGAGI (reference sequence). With V trimmed by 5 bases and J by 2 bases, 8 bases remained unmatched. The CDR3 contains 16 residues. The CDR3 here is CASSLRKGQGNYGYTF. The DNA for the CDR3 is TGTGCCAGCAGTCTCCGGAAGGGACAGGGGAACTATGGCTACACCTTC.

The CDR3 loop reads CASSPTGQFEKLFF. CDR3 bases: TGTGCCAGCAGCCCCACGGGACAGTTTGAAAAACTGTTTTTT. The genes are TRBV3-1 (or the pseudogene TRBV3-2) and TRBJ1-4; 7 bases are a match to TRBD1. The CDR3 extends over 14 amino acids. In germline, CDR1 is LGHDT, CDR2 YNNKEL (reference sequence). Losses at the gene ends were 4 bases for V and 7 bases for J; bases not matched to a gene: 6.

V is TRBV5-6 and J is TRBJ1-2; D is perhaps TRBD1 (6 bases). The CDR3 covers 15 residues. V was shortened by 4 bases and J by 4 bases, with 17 bases between the two germline ends. The germline V gene has CDR1 SGHDT and CDR2 YYEEEE. In nucleotides, the CDR3 is TGTGCCAGCAGCGCCGCTGGGGCGGGGGCCTATGGCTACACCTTC. This codes for CASSAAGAGAYGYTF.

This chain connects TRBV9 to TRBJ1-4; 8 bases are a match to TRBD1. Trimming cost V 1 base and J 8 bases; bases outside gene matches: 7. This CDR3 comprises 15 residues. CDR1 SGDLS and CDR2 YYNGEE come from the germline V gene. The CDR3 loop reads CASSVTTGAAEKLFF. The CDR3, as DNA: TGTGCCAGCAGCGTAACGACAGGGGCGGCGGAAAAACTGTTTTTT.

The J gene is TRBJ1-1, the V gene TRBV7-6; the D is unclear. Trimming took 5 bases from V and 1 from J, leaving 11 bases between them. Germline V CDR1 and CDR2: SGHVS, FNYEAQ. The CDR3 extends over 14 amino acids. CDR3 amino acids: CASSPGRPNTEAFF. In nucleotides, the CDR3 is TGTGCCAGCAGCCCCGGACGACCGAACACTGAAGCTTTCTTT.

The chain combines TRBV5-1 with TRBJ2-5, with a weak D call TRBD2 (7 bases). CDR1 is SGHRS and CDR2 is YFSETQ in the germline V gene. Trimming left V 5 bases short and J 1 base short, with 18 bases between. The CDR3 extends over 16 amino acids. This chain's CDR3 is CASRLPAGAFQETQYF. Here the CDR3 DNA reads TGCGCCAGCAGACTCCCGGCGGGGGCCTTCCAAGAGACCCAGTACTTC.

This clone was seen a single time. The J gene is TRBJ2-1, the V gene TRBV7-9; TRBD2 agrees at 9 bases. The germline V gene has CDR1 SEHNR and CDR2 FQNEAQ (reference sequence). V was pared by 3 bases and J by 6 bases, with 12 bases of the junction left unmatched. This CDR3 region has 17 residues. The CDR3 sequence: CASSLASGVSSFNEQFF. The DNA of the CDR3 is TGTGCCAGCAGCTTGGCTAGCGGGGTAAGCTCTTTCAATGAGCAGTTCTTC.

The chain links TRBV20-1 to TRBJ1-2, with D unresolved. CDR1 is DFQATT, CDR2 SNEGSKA, per germline (reference sequence). The germline V and J ends were trimmed by 6 bases and 5 bases, with 7 bases remaining between them. The CDR3 loop spans 10 amino acids. Written as DNA, the CDR3 is TGCAGTGCGCGGACTTATGGCTACACCTTC. It translates to CSARTYGYTF.

The chain joins TRBV6-6 to TRBJ2-3; D remains unclear. The CDR3 length is 14 residues. With 5 bases removed from V and 2 bases from J, the gap between germline ends came to 11 bases. The germline V gene has CDR1 MNHNY and CDR2 SVGAGI (reference sequence). The DNA of the CDR3 is TGTGCCAGCAGTGCTCAAATAAACACAGATACGCAGTATTTT. It is translated as CASSAQINTDTQYF.

The chain recombines TRBV7-6 with TRBJ2-6, with D perhaps matching TRBD1 or TRBD2 (5 bases each). CDR3 length equals 18 residues. Trimming cost V 2 bases and J 2 bases, with 16 bases left between them. CDR1 SGHVS and CDR2 FNYEAQ come from the germline V gene. The CDR3 nucleotides read TGTGCCAGCAGCTTATCAGGGATCCGGCGGGCTGGGGCCAACGTCCTGACTTTC. Translation gives CASSLSGIRRAGANVLTF.

The rearrangement joins TRBV6-2 or TRBV6-3 to TRBJ1-2; 11 positions match TRBD1. The CDR3 runs 20 residues. J gave up 3 bases and V 0 bases, and 15 bases lay outside the gene matches. Germline values: CDR1 MNHEY, CDR2 SVGEGT. Here the CDR3 reads CASSYSGTGGQVPYYYGYTF. In DNA, the CDR3 is TGTGCCAGCAGTTACTCCGGGACAGGGGGACAAGTCCCCTACTACTATGGCTACACCTTC.

The rearrangement links TRBV19 to TRBJ1-2; D call uncertain. Germline lookup yields CDR1 LNHDA and CDR2 SQIVND (reference sequence). There are 15 residues in the CDR3. With 3 bases removed from V and 6 bases from J, the gap between germline ends came to 17 bases. CDR3 coding DNA: TGTGCCAGTAGTATTCAGTCCGGGCTAACCAATGGCTACACCTTC. Encoded protein: CASSIQSGLTNGYTF.

The J gene is TRBJ2-1, the V gene TRBV7-3; 7 nucleotides match TRBD2. Germline assignment: CDR1 SGHTA and CDR2 FQGTGA. The CDR3 is made up of 15 amino acids. V lost 4 bases and J lost 6; bases outside the gene matches: 9. The CDR3 here is CASSSTSAFLNEQFF. The CDR3 DNA is TGTGCCAGCAGCTCCACTAGCGCCTTTCTCAATGAGCAGTTCTTC. The full variable domain, rest sourced from reference TRBV7-3 and TRBJ2-1, is GAGVSQTPSNKVTEKGKYVELRCDPISGHTALYWYRQSLGQGPEFLIYFQGTGAADDSGLPNDRFFAVRPEGSVSTLKIQRTERGDSAVYLCASSSTSAFLNEQFFGPGTRLTVL.

The gene calls are TRBV9 and TRBJ1-2; D is perhaps TRBD1 (6 bases). Trimming took off 7 bases at V and 4 bases at J, with 14 bases between the two ends. CDR1 is SGDLS and CDR2 is YYNGEE in the germline V gene. The CDR3 covers 13 residues. CDR3 in amino acids: CASQSPGAYGYTF. The CDR3 DNA sequence: TGTGCCAGCCAGAGCCCAGGGGCCTATGGCTACACCTTC.

The chain uses TRBV7-2 and TRBJ2-3; the D is unclear. V lost 4 bases and J 2 bases, leaving 4 bases between the germline ends. The CDR3 totals 12 residues. Germline values: CDR1 SGHTA, CDR2 FQGNSA. The CDR3, as DNA: TGTGCCAGCAGCTCAATCACAGATACGCAGTATTTT. As protein: CASSSITDTQYF.

The chain employs TRBV7-8 and TRBJ1-1; D not resolved. The V end lost 5 bases, the J end lost 1 base, and 8 bases lay between the germline ends. CDR3 length: 13 residues. CDR1 and CDR2 from the germline V gene are SGHVS and FQNEAQ. The CDR3 protein is CASSPGPNTEAFF. The CDR3 nucleotides read TGTGCCAGCAGCCCTGGGCCGAACACTGAAGCTTTCTTT.

The chain is built from TRBV11-1 and TRBJ1-2; 7 nucleotides line up with TRBD1. J gave up 5 bases and V 5 bases, and 2 bases lay outside the gene matches. The germline V gene encodes CDR1 SGHAT and CDR2 FQDESV (reference sequence). The CDR3 runs 12 residues. The CDR3 reads CASSLRGYGYTF. In nucleotides, the CDR3 is TGTGCCAGCAGCCTCAGGGGGTATGGCTACACCTTC.

The CDR3 nucleotides are TGCGCCACCAGGAGGGACGTAGCTAACTATGGCTACACCTTC. Amino acid sequence: CATRRDVANYGYTF. The rearrangement uses TRBV5-1 and TRBJ1-2; tentatively, D is TRBD1 (5 bases). The CDR3 loop spans 14 amino acids. The germline V gene encodes CDR1 SGHRS and CDR2 YFSETQ. The germline V and J ends were trimmed by 9 bases and 0 bases, with 15 bases remaining between them.

The chain has TRBV10-3 and TRBJ2-1; 9 nucleotides align to TRBD2. The V gene end was trimmed by 4 bases and the J gene end by 4 bases; junction bases not matched to a gene: 8. This CDR3 contains 16 residues. Germline CDR1 and CDR2: ENHRY and SYGVKD. The CDR3 coding sequence is TGTGCCATCAGTGGGAGAAGCGGGGGGTTATACAATGAGCAGTTCTTC. Its translation is CAISGRSGGLYNEQFF.

The chain is built from TRBV2 and TRBJ1-5, with D maybe TRBD1 (6 bases). Looked up from germline, CDR1 is SNHLY and CDR2 is FYNNEI. This CDR3 is built from 14 residues. Trimming stripped 5 bases from V and 5 bases from J, with 13 bases between. The CDR3 DNA follows: TGTGCCAGCAGTTGGAACAGGGCGGATCAGCCCCAGCATTTT. Translating gives CASSWNRADQPQHF.

This rearrangement joins TRBV18 to TRBJ2-7, with D unclear. V was pared by 4 bases and J by 4 bases, with 11 bases between. CDR3 length: 13 amino acids. CDR1 is KGHSH, CDR2 LQKENI, per germline. CDR3 nucleotides: TGTGCCAGCTCACAATTCCAGGAGTACGAGCAGTACTTC. Translating gives CASSQFQEYEQYF.

The chain uses TRBV4-1 and TRBJ1-5; 7 bases map to TRBD1. The junction had 6 bases not matched to a gene; V was cut back by 5 bases and J by 5 bases. The germline V gene has CDR1 MGHRA and CDR2 YSYEKL. This CDR3 contains 14 residues. The CDR3 here is CASSIRDSDQPQHF. In DNA, the CDR3 is TGCGCCAGCAGCATCCGGGACAGTGATCAGCCCCAGCATTTT.

The rearrangement links TRBV3-1 (or the pseudogene TRBV3-2) to TRBJ1-6, with unresolved D. The germline gives CDR1 LGHDT, CDR2 YNNKEL (reference sequence). The germline V and J ends were trimmed by 1 base and 13 bases, with 8 bases remaining between them. This CDR3 region has 12 residues. CDR3 in amino acids: CASSQGHFPLHF. In DNA form, the CDR3 reads TGTGCCAGCAGCCAAGGACATTTTCCCCTCCACTTT.

J is TRBJ2-7 and V is TRBV5-1; TRBD2 matches at 10 bases. The CDR3 loop spans 16 amino acids. Germline V CDR1 and CDR2: SGHRS, YFSETQ. Losses at the gene ends were 0 bases for V and 4 bases for J; bases not matched to a gene: 7. The CDR3 spells CASSLVGSGGAYEQYF. The CDR3 bases are TGCGCCAGCAGCTTGGTTGGCAGCGGGGGGGCGTACGAGCAGTACTTC. The full variable domain, completed using reference TRBV5-1 and TRBJ2-7, is KAGVTQTPRYLIKTRGQQVTLSCSPISGHRSVSWYQQTPGQGLQFLFEYFSETQRNKGNFPGRFSGRQFSNSRSEMNVSTLELGDSALYLCASSLVGSGGAYEQYFGPGTRLTVT.

The chain has TRBV27 and TRBJ1-1; D gene ambiguous. CDR1 and CDR2 (germline): MNHEY, SMNVEV (reference sequence). V lost 1 base and J lost 1, with 22 bases in between. The CDR3 has 19 amino acids. The CDR3 region is CASSLFDPGRLLRNTEAFF. CDR3 bases: TGTGCCAGCAGTTTATTTGACCCCGGTAGGTTACTGAGGAACACTGAAGCTTTCTTT.

The gene calls are TRBV30 and TRBJ2-4; perhaps TRBD1 as D (6 bases). The germline gives CDR1 GTSNPN, CDR2 SVGIG (reference sequence). V gave up 0 bases and J gave up 6 bases, with 9 bases separating them. This CDR3 has 13 amino acids. The chain's CDR3 is CAWSVMDRNIQYF. The CDR3 nucleotides read TGTGCCTGGAGTGTTATGGACAGAAACATTCAGTACTTC.

The genes are TRBV27 and TRBJ1-2, with 8 bases fitting TRBD1. The CDR3 covers 14 residues. J lost 5 bases, V lost 6 bases, and 8 bases had no gene match. Germline V gene sequence: CDR1 MNHEY, CDR2 SMNVEV (reference sequence). The DNA of the CDR3 is TGTGCCAGCAGATCCGGACAGGGACCTTATGGCTACACCTTC. Residues: CASRSGQGPYGYTF.

The chain combines TRBV2 with TRBJ1-6; possible D gene TRBD1, 6 bases. The germline V gene encodes CDR1 SNHLY and CDR2 FYNNEI. Trimming took 6 bases from V and 8 from J, leaving 8 bases between them. This CDR3 region has 12 residues. Written as DNA, the CDR3 is TGTGCCAGCAGACAGGGAGATTCACCCCTCCACTTT. Protein: CASRQGDSPLHF. The full variable domain, its missing parts supplied by reference TRBV2 and TRBJ1-6, is EPEVTQTPSHQVTQMGQEVILRCVPISNHLYFYWYRQILGQKVEFLVSFYNNEISEKSEIFDDQFSVERPDGSNFTLKIRSTKLEDSAMYFCASRQGDSPLHFGNGTRLTVT.

The chain carries TRBV29-1 and TRBJ1-3; perhaps TRBD1 as D (5 bases). Per the germline V gene, CDR1 is SQVTM and CDR2 is ANQGSEA. This CDR3 has 14 residues. The CDR3, as DNA: TGCAGTTGTGGGGCAGATCCCTCTGGAAACACCATATATTTT. The encoded protein is CSCGADPSGNTIYF.

In DNA form, the CDR3 reads TGTGCCAGCAGCTTAGCGGGGGGACAGGGGAGAATCGAAAAACTGTTTTTT. Translation: CASSLAGGQGRIEKLFF. The J gene is TRBJ1-4, the V gene TRBV7-9; the match to TRBD1 covers 10 bases. The CDR3 is 17 residues long. V was clipped by 0 bases and J by 8 bases; unmatched bases: 9. The germline V gene has CDR1 SEHNR and CDR2 FQNEAQ (reference sequence).